A selection of T cell receptor beta chains follows, all from one sample in a study of shared clonotypes between healthy human individuals. Sequencing was performed with immunoSEQ multiplex PCR; in TCRdb, only in-frame clones are kept and a portion is missing. The data show about 820,000 clones, 85% to 95% seen once. Material for sequencing was naive CD8+ T cells sorted from blood. The receptors come from a man aged 25 to 40 in good health. Each CDR3 is given with its conserved first and last residue. The D gene is left open where the match is weak. Where a row states a size, it is once, few, many or the class of an expanded clone; other rows omit it.

size,J,D,V,DNA,CDR3
NA,TRBJ2-3,NA,TRBV20-1,TGCAGTGCTAGTATGGGGGATACGCAGTATTTT,CSASMGDTQYF
NA,TRBJ2-4,NA,TRBV4-3,TGCGCCAGCAGCCAAAAGGTTGGACCCGGGGCCAAAAACATTCAGTACTTC,CASSQKVGPGAKNIQYF
NA,TRBJ2-7,NA,TRBV30,TGTGCCTGGAGTGCATGGGGGAGCTCCTACGAGCAGTACTTC,CAWSAWGSSYEQYF
once,TRBJ2-1,NA,TRBV5-1,TGCGCCAGCAGCTTGACAGGGTCCTACAATGAGCAGTTCTTC,CASSLTGSYNEQFF
NA,TRBJ2-1,NA,TRBV27,TGTGCCAGCACCTCCTTAGGGGGAGAGGTTGAGCAGTTCTTC,CASTSLGGEVEQFF
once,TRBJ1-1,NA,TRBV5-1,TGCGCCAGCAGCCTACCACCCGCTATTGAAGCTTTCTTT,CASSLPPAIEAFF
NA,TRBJ2-1,NA,TRBV29-1,TGCAGCGTAACAGTGGGGGGCACCTACAATGAGCAGTTCTTC,CSVTVGGTYNEQFF
NA,TRBJ2-7,NA,TRBV27,TGTGCCAGCAAGCCGGGACCGTGGACCTACGAGCAGTACTTC,CASKPGPWTYEQYF
NA,TRBJ2-5,TRBD2,TRBV5-1,TGCGCCAGCAGCTACCGACTAGCGGGGGACCAAGAGACCCAGTACTTC,CASSYRLAGDQETQYF
NA,TRBJ2-1,NA,TRBV2,TGTGCCAGCACCCCCGCTTACAATGAGCAGTTCTTC,CASTPAYNEQFF
few,TRBJ2-1,NA,TRBV27,TGTGCCAGCAGTTTACAACAGGGAGGACTTGATGCTGAGCAGTTCTTC,CASSLQQGGLDAEQFF
NA,TRBJ2-7,NA,TRBV7-6,TGTGCCAGCAGCCCCAATACGAACGAGCAGTACTTC,CASSPNTNEQYF
NA,TRBJ2-2,NA,TRBV10-2,TGCGCCGGAGGGGCGGGTCAGGACAGAAACACCGGGGAGCTGTTTTTT,CAGGAGQDRNTGELFF
NA,TRBJ1-1,NA,TRBV28,TGTGCCAGCAGTTTATTCCAGATGAACACTGAAGCTTTCTTT,CASSLFQMNTEAFF
NA,TRBJ2-1,TRBD2,TRBV4-3,TGCGCCAGCAGCCAAGACGGAGCGGGAGGGGATGAGCAGTTCTTC,CASSQDGAGGDEQFF
NA,TRBJ2-7,NA,TRBV7-9,TGTGCCAGCAGCCCGGCGACAGTTTACGAGCAGTACTTC,CASSPATVYEQYF
once,TRBJ2-1,NA,TRBV28,TGTGCCAGCAGTTTTTCGGGGAGTCACAATGAGCAGTTCTTC,CASSFSGSHNEQFF
NA,TRBJ2-2,TRBD1,TRBV18,TGTGCCAGCTCACCAGAGGTTTCGGACAGGATACCGAACACCGGGGAGCTGTTTTTT,CASSPEVSDRIPNTGELFF
NA,TRBJ1-1,TRBD1,TRBV30,TGTGCCTGGAGTGCGACAGGGGGCTTGGACACTGAAGCTTTCTTT,CAWSATGGLDTEAFF
NA,TRBJ2-3,TRBD2,TRBV10-3,TGTGCCATCAGTGGTGGACTAGCGGCAGATACGCAGTATTTT,CAISGGLAADTQYF
NA,TRBJ2-1,TRBD2,TRBV7-8,TGTGCCAGCAGCTCAAGAGGACTAAGCGGGAGGGTCTCCTACAATGAGCAGTTCTTC,CASSSRGLSGRVSYNEQFF
NA,TRBJ2-7,NA,TRBV7-6,TGTGCCAGCAGCTTAGGCGAACCGTACGAGCAGTACTTC,CASSLGEPYEQYF
NA,TRBJ2-1,TRBD1,TRBV7-8,TGTGCCAGCAGCCCTCTAGGGACAGGGGGCTCGGATGAGCAGTTCTTC,CASSPLGTGGSDEQFF
NA,TRBJ2-7,TRBD2,TRBV10-1,TGCGCCAGCAGTGAGTCGGTGGCGGGAGACGACGAGCAGTACTTC,CASSESVAGDDEQYF
NA,TRBJ2-7,NA,TRBV29-1,TGCAGCGTTGTCCGGCTAAAGATAGGGGTCTACGAGCAGTACTTC,CSVVRLKIGVYEQYF
NA,TRBJ1-1,TRBD1,TRBV28,TGTGCCAGCAGTAACAGGGGATGGAACACTGAAGCTTTCTTT,CASSNRGWNTEAFF
NA,TRBJ2-7,NA,TRBV25-1,TGTGCCAGCAGTGAAGGTTCTAGGACCGAGCAGTACTTC,CASSEGSRTEQYF
NA,TRBJ2-5,TRBD1,TRBV5-5,TGTGCCAGCAGCATACAGGGGTTCCAAGAGACCCAGTACTTC,CASSIQGFQETQYF
once,TRBJ2-7,NA,TRBV21-1,TGTGCCAGCAGCAAAGCTGGTAGGACGGACTACGAGCAGTACTTC,CASSKAGRTDYEQYF
NA,TRBJ1-2,NA,TRBV7-9,TGTGCCAGCAGCTTATCTGCTGAGATCAGGGGACTTTATGGCTACACCTTC,CASSLSAEIRGLYGYTF
NA,TRBJ2-7,NA,TRBV7-9,TGTGCCAGCAGCTTCGGGGTGTCCTACGAGCAGTACTTC,CASSFGVSYEQYF
NA,TRBJ2-1,TRBD2,TRBV15,TGTGCCACCAGCAGCCTGGTTAGCGTCGGGGGGGGTGAGCAGTTCTTC,CATSSLVSVGGGEQFF
NA,TRBJ2-3,TRBD2,TRBV28,TGTGCCAGCAGTTTCGGGGGAGGGGCAGATACGCAGTATTTT,CASSFGGGADTQYF
NA,TRBJ1-4,NA,TRBV6-5,TGTGCCAGCAGTTACCACCAGATTAATGAAAAACTGTTTTTT,CASSYHQINEKLFF
NA,TRBJ1-3,NA,TRBV5-5,TGTGCCAGCAGCTTGACTAAATCCGCTGGAAACACCATATATTTT,CASSLTKSAGNTIYF
NA,TRBJ2-7,NA,TRBV7-3,TGTGCCAGCAGCTTAGGCCCTTTGGACCACCAGATCGCTTACGAGCAGTACTTC,CASSLGPLDHQIAYEQYF
NA,TRBJ1-5,NA,TRBV9,TGTGCCAGCAGCGTAGTGGGGGGAGCAGGGGAGCCCCAGCATTTT,CASSVVGGAGEPQHF
NA,TRBJ1-5,TRBD1,TRBV28,TGTGCCAGCAGTTTGTTACCGGGACAGAACAATCAGCCCCAGCATTTT,CASSLLPGQNNQPQHF
NA,TRBJ2-1,NA,TRBV6-5,TGTGCCACATCCGTGGGCGGCAATGAGCAGTTCTTC,CATSVGGNEQFF
once,TRBJ2-1,NA,TRBV28,TGTGCCAGCAGACTTTCTCAGGGAGAGCCGTACAATGAGCAGTTCTTC,CASRLSQGEPYNEQFF
NA,TRBJ1-1,TRBD1,TRBV5-1,TGCGCCAGCAGCCCAGGGGACAGGGGTGCTGAAGCTTTCTTT,CASSPGDRGAEAFF
NA,TRBJ2-1,TRBD2,TRBV29-1,TGCAGCGTTGAAATCACTAGCGGGAGTGTATCTCATGAGCAGTTCTTC,CSVEITSGSVSHEQFF
once,TRBJ2-3,NA,TRBV27,TGTGCCAGCTCAAAACGGCAGACATATGATACCACAGATACGCAGTATTTT,CASSKRQTYDTTDTQYF
NA,TRBJ2-7,TRBD1,TRBV10-3,TGTGCCATCAGTGAGGCGACAGGGATTCCCTACGAGCAGTACTTC,CAISEATGIPYEQYF
NA,TRBJ2-3,NA,TRBV2,TGTGCCAGCAGTGAAATGGCTTTTCTCCCAGATACGCAGTATTTT,CASSEMAFLPDTQYF
NA,TRBJ2-1,TRBD2,TRBV13,TGTGCCAGCACCGCATTTAGCGGGAGGTCCCTCGGTCGCAATGAGCAGTTCTTC,CASTAFSGRSLGRNEQFF
NA,TRBJ1-2,NA,TRBV27,TGTGCCAGCAGCCGGGGGCGCGGGTTCTATGGCTACACCTTC,CASSRGRGFYGYTF
NA,TRBJ1-1,NA,TRBV6-5,TGTGCCAGCAGACGCCCCGGGGAAGGGGGCACTGAAGCTTTCTTT,CASRRPGEGGTEAFF
NA,TRBJ2-7,TRBD2,TRBV7-9,TGTGCCAGCAGCCCCACTAGCGGGGGGGCCCTCTACGAGCAGTACTTC,CASSPTSGGALYEQYF
NA,TRBJ2-7,NA,TRBV7-9,TGTGCCAGCAGCGAGACTACAGGGATGGGCGAGCAGTACTTC,CASSETTGMGEQYF
NA,TRBJ2-1,NA,TRBV5-1,TGCGCCAGCAGCTTGGACCAGGGGGGTAATGAGCAGTTCTTC,CASSLDQGGNEQFF
NA,TRBJ1-1,TRBD1,TRBV9,TGTGCCAGCAGCGCCCGGACAGGGGAAGCTTTCTTT,CASSARTGEAFF